This TCR beta chain was sequenced for a study of blood T cell repertoires in COVID-19. The data were produced by immunoSEQ multiplex PCR, yet TCRdb's version contains in-frame clones alone and is incomplete. This sample has approximately 210,000 clones, with 80% to 90% found just once. The length of the CDR3 is 11 residues. V lost 4 bases, J lost 5 bases, and 9 bases lay in between. CDR1 is GTSNPN and CDR2 is SVGIG in the germline V gene (reference sequence). The material sequenced was peripheral blood. This TCR came from a man under 40 who had recovered from COVID-19. The genes are TRBV30 and TRBJ2-7; TRBD2 might be the D (5 bases). The CDR3 nucleotides are TGTGCCTGGAACGGGATCCACGAGCAGTACTTC. Protein sequence: CAWNGIHEQYF.